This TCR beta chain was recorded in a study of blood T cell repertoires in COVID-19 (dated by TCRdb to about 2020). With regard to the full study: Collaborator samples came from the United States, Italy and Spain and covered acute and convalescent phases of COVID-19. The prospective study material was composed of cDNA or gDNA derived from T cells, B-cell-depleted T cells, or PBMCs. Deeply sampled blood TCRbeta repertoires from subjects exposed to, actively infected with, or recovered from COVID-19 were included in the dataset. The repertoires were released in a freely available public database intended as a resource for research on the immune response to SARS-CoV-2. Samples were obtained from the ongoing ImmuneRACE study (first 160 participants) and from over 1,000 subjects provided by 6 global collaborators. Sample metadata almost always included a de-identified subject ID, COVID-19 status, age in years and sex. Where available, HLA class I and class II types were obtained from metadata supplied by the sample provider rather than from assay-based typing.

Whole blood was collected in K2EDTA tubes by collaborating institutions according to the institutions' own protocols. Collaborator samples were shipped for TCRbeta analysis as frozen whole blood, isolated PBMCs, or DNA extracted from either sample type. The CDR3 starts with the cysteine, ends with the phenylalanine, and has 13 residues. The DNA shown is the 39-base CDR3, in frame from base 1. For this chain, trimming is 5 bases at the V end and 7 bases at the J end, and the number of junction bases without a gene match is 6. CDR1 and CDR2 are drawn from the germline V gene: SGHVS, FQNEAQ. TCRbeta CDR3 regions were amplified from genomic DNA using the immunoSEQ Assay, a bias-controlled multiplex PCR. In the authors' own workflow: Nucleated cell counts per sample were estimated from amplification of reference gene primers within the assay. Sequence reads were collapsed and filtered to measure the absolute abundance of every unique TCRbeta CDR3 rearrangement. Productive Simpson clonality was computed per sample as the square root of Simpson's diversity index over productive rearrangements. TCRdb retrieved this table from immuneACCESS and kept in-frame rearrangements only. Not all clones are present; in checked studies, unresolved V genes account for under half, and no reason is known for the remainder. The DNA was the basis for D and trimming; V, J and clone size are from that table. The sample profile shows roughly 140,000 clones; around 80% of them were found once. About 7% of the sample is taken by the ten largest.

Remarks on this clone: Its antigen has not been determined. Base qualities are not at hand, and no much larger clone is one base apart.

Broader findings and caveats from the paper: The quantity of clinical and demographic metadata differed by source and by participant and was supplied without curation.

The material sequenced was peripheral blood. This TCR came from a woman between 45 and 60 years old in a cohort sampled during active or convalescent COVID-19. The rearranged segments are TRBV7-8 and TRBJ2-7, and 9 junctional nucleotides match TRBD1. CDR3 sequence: CASSLTGGWEQYF. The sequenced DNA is TGTGCCAGCAGCCTAACAGGGGGCTGGGAGCAGTACTTC.